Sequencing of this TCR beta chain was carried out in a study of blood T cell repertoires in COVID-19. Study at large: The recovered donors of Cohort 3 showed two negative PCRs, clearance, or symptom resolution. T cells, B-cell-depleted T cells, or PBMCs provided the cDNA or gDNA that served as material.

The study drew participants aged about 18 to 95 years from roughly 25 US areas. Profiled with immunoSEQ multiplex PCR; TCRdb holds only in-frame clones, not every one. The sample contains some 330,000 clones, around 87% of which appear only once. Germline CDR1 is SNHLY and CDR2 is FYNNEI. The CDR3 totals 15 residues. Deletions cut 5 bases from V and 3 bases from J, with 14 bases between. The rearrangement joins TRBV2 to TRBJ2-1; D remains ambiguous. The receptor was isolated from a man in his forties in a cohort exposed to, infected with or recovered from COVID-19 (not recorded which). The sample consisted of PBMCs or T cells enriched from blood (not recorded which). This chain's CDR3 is CASSKERFNYNEQFF. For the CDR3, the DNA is TGTGCCAGCAGTAAGGAGAGGTTCAACTACAATGAGCAGTTCTTC.